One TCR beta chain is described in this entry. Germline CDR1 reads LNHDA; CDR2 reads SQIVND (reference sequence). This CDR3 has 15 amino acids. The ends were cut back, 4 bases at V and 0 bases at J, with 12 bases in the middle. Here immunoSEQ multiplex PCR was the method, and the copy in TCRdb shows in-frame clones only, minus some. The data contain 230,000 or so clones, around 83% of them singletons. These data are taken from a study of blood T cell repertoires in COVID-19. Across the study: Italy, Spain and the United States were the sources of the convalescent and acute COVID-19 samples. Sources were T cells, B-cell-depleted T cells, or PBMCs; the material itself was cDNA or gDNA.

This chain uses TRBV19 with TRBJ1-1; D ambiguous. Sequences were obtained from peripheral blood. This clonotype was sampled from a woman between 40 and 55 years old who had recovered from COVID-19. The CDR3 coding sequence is TGTGCCAGTAGTAGGACTCTCCGATTGAACACTGAAGCTTTCTTT. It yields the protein CASSRTLRLNTEAFF.